This is a list of T cell receptor beta chains from one sample in a study of T cell responses to AZD1222 COVID-19 vaccine. Sequencing was performed with immunoSEQ multiplex PCR; in TCRdb, only in-frame clones are kept and a portion is missing. The sample contains 140,000 or so clones, roughly 89% of which appear only once. Sequencing was performed on peripheral blood, taken 28 days after the second AZD1222 dose. The receptor set was obtained from an adult who received the AZD1222 COVID-19 vaccine. Each CDR3 is given with its conserved first and last residue. The D gene is left open where the match is weak. Where a row states a size, it is once, few, many or the class of an expanded clone; other rows omit it.

V: TRBV6-2/TRBV6-3; D: .; size: .; J: TRBJ2-1; DNA: TGTGCCAGCAGTTCGAGGGCCCTCAATGAGCAGTTCTTC; CDR3: CASSSRALNEQFF
V: TRBV6-2/TRBV6-3; D: .; size: .; J: TRBJ1-1; DNA: TGTGCCAGCAGTTACCCGCGGGGACAGAACACTGAAGCTTTCTTT; CDR3: CASSYPRGQNTEAFF
V: TRBV27; D: TRBD2; size: .; J: TRBJ2-7; DNA: TGTGCCAGCTCCGGGGGGTTCTACGAGCAGTACTTC; CDR3: CASSGGFYEQYF
V: TRBV28; D: TRBD2; size: .; J: TRBJ2-1; DNA: TGTGCCAGCAGCCCTCCTCCTGGGACGGTTCTTGGACTAGCGGGAGTCAATGAGCAGTTCTTC; CDR3: CASSPPPGTVLGLAGVNEQFF
V: TRBV28; D: .; size: .; J: TRBJ1-5; DNA: TGTGCCAGCAGGGGGGCTCAGGAAGGCAATCAGCCCCAGCATTTT; CDR3: CASRGAQEGNQPQHF
V: TRBV7-9; D: TRBD2; size: .; J: TRBJ2-7; DNA: TGTGCCAGCAGCTGGAGCGGGGTGACCTACGAGCAGTACTTC; CDR3: CASSWSGVTYEQYF
V: TRBV18; D: .; size: .; J: TRBJ1-4; DNA: TGTGCCAGCTCACCCGGCGGGGGTGAGGGTGAAAAACTGTTTTTT; CDR3: CASSPGGGEGEKLFF
V: TRBV30; D: TRBD1; size: .; J: TRBJ2-5; DNA: TGTGCCTGGAGTGTTGATCCCTCCCCGACAGGGGCAATGGGGACCCAGTACTTC; CDR3: CAWSVDPSPTGAMGTQYF
V: TRBV29-1; D: .; size: .; J: TRBJ2-1; DNA: TGCAGCGTTGAGGGTAGCTCCTACAATGAGCAGTTCTTC; CDR3: CSVEGSSYNEQFF
V: TRBV29-1; D: .; size: .; J: TRBJ1-3; DNA: TGCAGCGTTGAGGGAGTTAAAGGGTCCGCTGGAAACACCATATATTTT; CDR3: CSVEGVKGSAGNTIYF
V: TRBV30; D: TRBD1; size: .; J: TRBJ1-2; DNA: TGTGCCCAGGGGGTCGACTATGGCTACACCTTC; CDR3: CAQGVDYGYTF
V: TRBV25-1; D: .; size: .; J: TRBJ1-2; DNA: TGTGCCAGCAGTGAATATACGGATTCCTATGGCTACACCTTC; CDR3: CASSEYTDSYGYTF
V: TRBV7-9; D: TRBD1; size: .; J: TRBJ2-2; DNA: TGTGCCAGCACCCAGGGACAGGGGCTGAACACCGGGGAGCTGTTTTTT; CDR3: CASTQGQGLNTGELFF
V: TRBV7-9; D: .; size: .; J: TRBJ1-5; DNA: TGTGCCAGCAGCCCCACCAATCAGCCCCAGCATTTT; CDR3: CASSPTNQPQHF
V: TRBV15; D: .; size: .; J: TRBJ2-7; DNA: TGTGCCACCAGCACCACGGACCGTATCGCGACCTACGAGCAGTACTTC; CDR3: CATSTTDRIATYEQYF
V: TRBV15; D: .; size: .; J: TRBJ1-4; DNA: TGTGCCACCAGCAGAGATTTGGGAACTAATGAAAAACTGTTTTTT; CDR3: CATSRDLGTNEKLFF
V: TRBV5-8; D: .; size: .; J: TRBJ2-6; DNA: TGTGCCAGCAGTATGACCTCTGGGGCCAACGTCCTGACTTTC; CDR3: CASSMTSGANVLTF
V: TRBV29-1; D: .; size: .; J: TRBJ2-3; DNA: TGCAGCATCCGCGGGTCGCCTGGAACAACCACAGATACGCAGTATTTT; CDR3: CSIRGSPGTTTDTQYF
V: TRBV7-2; D: TRBD2; size: .; J: TRBJ2-5; DNA: TGTGCCAGCAGCTTAAGCGGGAGGGGGAAAGAGACCCAGTACTTC; CDR3: CASSLSGRGKETQYF
V: TRBV29-1; D: .; size: once; J: TRBJ2-1; DNA: TGCAGCGTTGAACAGGGCTCCTACAATGAGCAGTTCTTC; CDR3: CSVEQGSYNEQFF
V: TRBV28; D: .; size: .; J: TRBJ1-2; DNA: TGTGCCAGCTTCTGGGGGGGCGGCGGCTACACCTTC; CDR3: CASFWGGGGYTF
V: TRBV6-6; D: .; size: .; J: TRBJ2-1; DNA: TGTGCCAGCAGGCCTTGGGTGTCGGCCTCCTACAATGAGCAGTTCTTC; CDR3: CASRPWVSASYNEQFF
V: TRBV29-1; D: .; size: .; J: TRBJ1-4; DNA: TGCAGCGTTGTCGGCGGTGAAAAACTGTTTTTT; CDR3: CSVVGGEKLFF
V: TRBV19; D: .; size: .; J: TRBJ2-7; DNA: TGTGCCAGTAGTATAAGGGGGGGCAGCTCCTACGAGCAGTACTTC; CDR3: CASSIRGGSSYEQYF
V: TRBV7-2; D: .; size: .; J: TRBJ1-2; DNA: TGTGCCAGCAGCACAGGGTCTAACTATGGCTACACCTTC; CDR3: CASSTGSNYGYTF
V: TRBV3-1/TRBV3-2; D: TRBD2; size: .; J: TRBJ2-7; DNA: TGTGCCAGCAGCCTGATAAAACCTAGCGGGAGGTACGAGCAGTACTTC; CDR3: CASSLIKPSGRYEQYF
V: TRBV4-2; D: TRBD2; size: .; J: TRBJ2-1; DNA: TGTGCCAGCAGCCAGGACTACGGGACTAGCACCGATGAGCAGTTCTTC; CDR3: CASSQDYGTSTDEQFF
V: TRBV5-4; D: .; size: .; J: TRBJ1-1; DNA: TGTGCCAGCAGCTTGTTTCAGGGGAGGGCTGAAGCTTTCTTT; CDR3: CASSLFQGRAEAFF
V: TRBV7-6; D: .; size: .; J: TRBJ2-2; DNA: TGTGCCAGCAGCTTAATAGGTTCGACGGGATACACCGGGGAGCTGTTTTTT; CDR3: CASSLIGSTGYTGELFF
V: TRBV12-3/TRBV12-4; D: .; size: .; J: TRBJ1-5; DNA: TGTGCCAGCAGTTTTGGGAGCAATCAGCCCCAGCATTTT; CDR3: CASSFGSNQPQHF
V: TRBV20-1; D: TRBD1; size: medium-sized; J: TRBJ1-6; DNA: TGCAGTGCTAGTACCGGGACAGGGGGTTCACCCCTCCACTTT; CDR3: CSASTGTGGSPLHF
V: TRBV28; D: .; size: .; J: TRBJ1-2; DNA: TGTGCCAGCAGTTTATTGGCCCAGGGGATGGGAGGCTACACCTTC; CDR3: CASSLLAQGMGGYTF